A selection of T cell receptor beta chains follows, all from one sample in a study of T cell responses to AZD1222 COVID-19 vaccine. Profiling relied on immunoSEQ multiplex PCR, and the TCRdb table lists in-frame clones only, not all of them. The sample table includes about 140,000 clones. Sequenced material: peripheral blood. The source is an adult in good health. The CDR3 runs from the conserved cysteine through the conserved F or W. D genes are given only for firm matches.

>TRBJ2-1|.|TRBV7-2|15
CASSPRTGYYNEQFF
TGTGCCAGCAGCCCCAGGACGGGATACTACAATGAGCAGTTCTTC
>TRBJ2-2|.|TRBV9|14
CASSPGTSHGELFF
TGTGCCAGCAGCCCAGGTACTAGCCACGGGGAGCTGTTTTTT
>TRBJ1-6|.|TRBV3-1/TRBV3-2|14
CASSQGAFNSPLHF
TGTGCCAGCAGCCAGGGGGCTTTTAATTCACCCCTCCACTTT
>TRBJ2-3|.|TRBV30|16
CAWDNPSRGSADTQYF
TGTGCCTGGGACAATCCCAGTAGAGGGAGTGCAGATACGCAGTATTTT
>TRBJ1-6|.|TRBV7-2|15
CASSLGAYDNSPLHF
TGTGCCAGCAGCTTAGGGGCTTATGATAATTCACCCCTCCACTTT
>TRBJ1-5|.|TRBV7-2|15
CASSLEYYSNQPQHF
TGTGCCAGCAGCCTCGAATACTATAGCAATCAGCCCCAGCATTTT
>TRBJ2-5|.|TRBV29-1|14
CSVETPGKPETQYF
TGCAGCGTTGAAACACCGGGAAAACCAGAGACCCAGTACTTC
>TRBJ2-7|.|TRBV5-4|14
CASSPRDSPREQYF
TGTGCCAGCAGCCCGCGGGACAGCCCGCGAGAGCAGTACTTC
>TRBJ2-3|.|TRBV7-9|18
CASSLANIRSASTDTQYF
TGTGCCAGCAGCTTAGCGAATATCAGATCGGCTAGCACAGATACGCAGTATTTT
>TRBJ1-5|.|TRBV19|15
CASSRTVDSNQPQHF
TGTGCCAGTAGTAGGACGGTGGATAGCAATCAGCCCCAGCATTTT
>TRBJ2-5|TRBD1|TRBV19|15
CASKAGGAPKETQYF
TGTGCCAGTAAGGCAGGGGGCGCCCCGAAGGAGACCCAGTACTTC
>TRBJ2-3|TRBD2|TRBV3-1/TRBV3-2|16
CASSQVSGGATDTQYF
TGTGCCAGCAGCCAAGTATCCGGGGGGGCGACAGATACGCAGTATTTT
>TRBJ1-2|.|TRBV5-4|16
CASSLARLRQEVGYTF
TGTGCCAGCAGCTTGGCCCGCTTACGACAGGAAGTAGGCTACACCTTC
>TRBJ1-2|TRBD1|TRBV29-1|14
CSVGYRQGAGGYTF
TGCAGCGTTGGCTATCGGCAGGGGGCAGGGGGCTACACCTTC
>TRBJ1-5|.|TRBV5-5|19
CASSPNNRPGTRGNQPQHF
TGTGCCAGCAGCCCGAATAATCGACCCGGGACAAGGGGCAATCAGCCCCAGCATTTT
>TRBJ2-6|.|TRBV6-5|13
CASSFSGANVLTF
TGTGCCAGCAGTTTCTCTGGGGCCAACGTCCTGACTTTC
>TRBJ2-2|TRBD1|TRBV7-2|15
CASSSQGVPTGELFF
TGTGCCAGCAGCTCTCAGGGGGTACCCACCGGGGAGCTGTTTTTT
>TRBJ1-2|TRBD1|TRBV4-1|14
CASTPGGSYNGYTF
TGCGCCAGCACACCAGGGGGGAGTTATAATGGCTACACCTTC
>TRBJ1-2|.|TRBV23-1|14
CASSGRGSNYGYTF
TGCGCCAGCAGTGGCCGGGGAAGTAACTATGGCTACACCTTC
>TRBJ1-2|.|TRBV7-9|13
CASSLDGLNGYTF
TGTGCCAGCAGCTTGGACGGACTTAATGGCTACACCTTC